The clone carrying this T cell receptor (beta chain) has a count of ten or more. A second PCR, run for roughly 7 to 12 cycles, used a sample-barcoded 5' primer plus a J-beta primer mix. One entry per CDR3 protein, called by TCRdb with MiXCR from the 5' RACE reads. The sample shows 600,000 or so distinct CDR3 sequences, approximately 30% of them seen only once. The sample is drawn from a study of blood T cells in healthy people across ages. Donor samples were obtained from healthy Caucasian individuals from Russia, aged about 6 to 90. Per germline, CDR1 SEHNR and CDR2 FQNEAQ (reference sequence). Trimming took 1 base from V and 1 from J, leaving 8 bases between them. This CDR3 is 14 amino acids long.

This sequence originates from a woman aged 80 or older in good health. Sequenced input: blood. J is TRBJ2-7 and V is TRBV7-9, with D unclear. Written as DNA, the CDR3 is TGTGCCAGCAGCTTAGTAACCCGTTCCTACGAGCAGTACTTC. This gives the protein CASSLVTRSYEQYF. The variable domain in full, completed from reference TRBV7-9 and TRBJ2-7, reads DTGVSQNPRHKITKRGQNVTFRCDPISEHNRLYWYRQTLGQGPEFLTYFQNEAQLEKSRLLSDRFSAERPKGSFSTLEIQRTEQGDSAMYLCASSLVTRSYEQYFGPGTRLTVT.